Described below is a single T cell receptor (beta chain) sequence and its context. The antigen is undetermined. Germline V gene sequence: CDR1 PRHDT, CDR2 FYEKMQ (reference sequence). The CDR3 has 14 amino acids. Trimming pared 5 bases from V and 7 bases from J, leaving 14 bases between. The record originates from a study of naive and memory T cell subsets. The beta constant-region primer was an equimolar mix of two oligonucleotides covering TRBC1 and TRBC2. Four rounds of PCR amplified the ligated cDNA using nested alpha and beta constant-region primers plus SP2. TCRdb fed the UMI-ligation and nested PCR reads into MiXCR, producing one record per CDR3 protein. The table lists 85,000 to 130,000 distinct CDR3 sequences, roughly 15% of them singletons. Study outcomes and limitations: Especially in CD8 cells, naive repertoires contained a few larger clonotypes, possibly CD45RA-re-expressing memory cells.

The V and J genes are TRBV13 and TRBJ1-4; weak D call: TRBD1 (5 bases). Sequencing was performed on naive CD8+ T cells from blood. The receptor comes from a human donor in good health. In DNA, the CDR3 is TGTGCCAGCAGCCGAAGGGGAGGCTCTGAAAAACTGTTTTTT. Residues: CASSRRGGSEKLFF.